These 12 T cell receptor beta chains came from one sample sequenced in a study of preoperative IRX-2 immunotherapy in early breast cancer. The treatment: preoperative locoregional IRX-2 cytokine immunotherapy. Profiling relied on immunoSEQ multiplex PCR, and the TCRdb table lists in-frame clones only, not all of them. The sample holds more than 30,000 clones, approximately 89% seen once. Sequencing used tumor tissue, obtained after IRX-2 immunotherapy. Receptors were obtained from a human donor with breast cancer.

This clone was seen only a few times. CDR3 loop: CASSTTGTEAEKLFF. CDR3 coding DNA: TGTGCCAGCAGCACCACCGGGACAGAAGCTGAAAAACTGTTTTTT. The V call is TRBV11-3, the J call TRBJ1-4; 7 bases agree with TRBD1. CDR1 and CDR2 from the germline V gene are SGHNT and YENEEA. With 5 bases clipped from V and 7 bases from J, the junction kept 10 bases outside the gene matches. The CDR3 extends over 15 amino acids.

This chain uses TRBV6-8 with TRBJ2-2; the D is unclear. The CDR3 runs to 15 residues. The germline V gene encodes CDR1 MNHGY and CDR2 SAAAGT. V was clipped by 1 base and J by 3 bases, with 9 bases between them. This chain's CDR3 is CASSYWSPDTGELFF. The CDR3 DNA sequence: TGTGCCAGCAGTTACTGGTCCCCCGACACCGGGGAGCTGTTTTTT.

The V and J genes are TRBV6-8 and TRBJ2-6; D is possibly TRBD2 (5 bases). CDR3 size: 21 residues. The V end was cut by 2 bases, the J end by 0 bases, with 23 bases between. Germline CDR1 is MNHGY and CDR2 is SAAAGT. CDR3 protein: CASSYPSGWGSTSSGANVLTF. The CDR3 DNA reads TGTGCCAGCAGTTACCCTTCCGGATGGGGTTCTACTAGCTCTGGGGCCAACGTCCTGACTTTC.

This chain connects TRBV6-8 to TRBJ1-2; D gene unclear. Trimming took off 10 bases at V and 4 bases at J, with 13 bases between the two ends. Germline-derived CDR1 and CDR2 are MNHGY and SAAAGT. The CDR3 has 12 amino acids. The CDR3 reads CAIRFAGYGYTF. CDR3 nucleotides: TGTGCCATCAGATTCGCTGGCTATGGCTACACCTTC.

The chain recombines TRBV12-5 with TRBJ1-2; D unresolved. V was trimmed by 1 base and J by 1 base, leaving 7 bases between them. Germline assignment: CDR1 LGHNT and CDR2 FRNRAP. The CDR3 loop spans 14 amino acids. CDR3 amino acids: CASGLDTLNYGYTF. In nucleotides, the CDR3 is TGTGCTAGTGGTTTGGACACCCTTAACTATGGCTACACCTTC.

This chain links TRBV11-3 with TRBJ1-2, with TRBD1 matching over 7 bases. Germline assignment: CDR1 SGHNT and CDR2 YENEEA. The CDR3 contains 16 residues. J gave up 6 bases and V 6 bases, and 16 bases lay outside the gene matches. As DNA, the CDR3 is TGTGCCAGCAGAAGAGCCCTGACAGGGATGGTAGATGGCTACACCTTC. It encodes CASRRALTGMVDGYTF.

This clone showed up just once. CDR3 sequence (DNA): TGTGCCAGCAGTTCCACCGGGACAGTGAATTCACCCCTCCACTTT. Translated: CASSSTGTVNSPLHF. The gene calls are TRBV6-8 and TRBJ1-6; 7 nucleotides agree with TRBD1. This CDR3 is 15 amino acids long. In germline, CDR1 is MNHGY, CDR2 SAAAGT. J gave up 7 bases and V 4 bases, and 7 bases lay outside the gene matches.

The V and J genes are TRBV6-8 and TRBJ1-2, with D possibly matching TRBD1 (5 bases). The CDR3 totals 14 residues. Germline CDR1 reads MNHGY; CDR2 reads SAAAGT. V gave up 5 bases and J gave up 0 bases, with 10 bases separating them. Here the CDR3 reads CASSLGGTNYGYTF. The CDR3 bases are TGTGCCAGCAGTCTCGGGGGAACTAACTATGGCTACACCTTC.

J is TRBJ2-1 and V is TRBV23-1; 10 nucleotides line up with TRBD2. TRBV23-1 falls under the ORF class, with uncertain function. V gave up 6 bases and J gave up 8 bases; unmatched junction bases: 10. The CDR3 has 15 amino acids. The DNA for the CDR3 is TGCGCCAGCAGCGTTCAAGCGGGAGGGGTCTATGAGCAGTTCTTC. This gives the protein CASSVQAGGVYEQFF.

The V call is TRBV28, the J call TRBJ1-2, with D possibly matching TRBD1 (6 bases). Per the germline V gene, CDR1 is MDHEN and CDR2 is SYDVKM. The CDR3 length is 14 residues. V lost 5 bases, J lost 5 bases, and 15 bases lay in between. CDR3 sequence reads: CASSPAWGRYGYTF. DNA for the CDR3: TGTGCCAGCAGTCCCGCATGGGGGCGTTATGGCTACACCTTC.

This clone came up once. V usage is TRBV6-8 and J usage is TRBJ1-3; D possibly corresponds to TRBD1 (5 bases). Looked up from germline, CDR1 is MNHGY and CDR2 is SAAAGT. The CDR3 consists of 15 residues. Trimming shortened V by 2 bases and J by 4 bases, and 12 bases separated the two germline ends. This CDR3 is CASSYHGADGNTIYF. In DNA form, the CDR3 reads TGTGCCAGCAGTTACCACGGGGCGGACGGAAACACCATATATTTT.

The genes are TRBV6-8 and TRBJ1-5; D not certain. There are 14 residues in the CDR3. In germline, CDR1 is MNHGY, CDR2 SAAAGT. Trimming shortened V by 3 bases and J by 2 bases, and 8 bases separated the two germline ends. The CDR3 is CASSYQRGNQPQHF. The CDR3 DNA sequence: TGTGCCAGCAGTTATCAGCGGGGCAATCAGCCCCAGCATTTT.